These 31 T cell receptor beta chains were all obtained from the same sample, sequenced in a study of shared clonotypes between healthy human individuals. The repertoire was sequenced with immunoSEQ multiplex PCR; TCRdb's copy has only in-frame clones and lacks some. The data show about 710,000 clones, with over 55% seen just once and under 2% held by the top ten. The sequenced sample consisted of memory CD4+ T cells sorted from blood. The subset was: CD45RA-negative fraction. All receptors derive from a woman aged 25 to 39 in good health.

The chain is built from TRBV28 and TRBJ2-7; unclear D gene. Trimming left V 5 bases short and J 3 bases short, with 8 bases between. CDR1 MDHEN and CDR2 SYDVKM come from the germline V gene. The CDR3 consists of 12 residues. CDR3 coding DNA: TGTGCCAGCAGTCCCCGGATCTACGAGCAGTACTTC. Its protein is CASSPRIYEQYF.

In this sample, this clone turned up many times. V and J are TRBV6-1 and TRBJ2-2; a weak D match, TRBD2 (6 bases). CDR3 size: 14 residues. The germline V and J ends were trimmed by 3 bases and 7 bases, with 12 bases remaining between them. CDR1 MNHNS and CDR2 SASEGT come from the germline V gene. CDR3 bases: TGTGCCAGCAGTGACGGGAGAGGGTTCGGGGAGCTGTTTTTT. Translating it yields CASSDGRGFGELFF.

The chain links TRBV18 to TRBJ2-3, with no clear D. Trimming left V 2 bases short and J 2 bases short, with 8 bases between. The V gene's germline CDR1 is KGHSH and CDR2 LQKENI. This CDR3 comprises 14 residues. The CDR3, as DNA: TGTGCCAGCTCACCAGGGTTCCCCACAGATACGCAGTATTTT. Its protein product is CASSPGFPTDTQYF. The variable domain in full, with the rest retrieved from reference TRBV18 and TRBJ2-3, is NAGVMQNPRHLVRRRGQEARLRCSPMKGHSHVYWYRQLPEEGLKFMVYLQKENIIDESGMPKERFSAEFPKEGPSILRIQQVVRGDSAAYFCASSPGFPTDTQYFGPGTRLTVL.

This chain connects TRBV28 to TRBJ1-2, with no clear D. Germline CDR1 and CDR2: MDHEN and SYDVKM. V dropped 7 bases and J dropped 8 bases, with 20 bases sitting between them. This CDR3 is 14 amino acids long. Here the CDR3 DNA reads TGTGCCAGCACGGCGGGCCAAGAGGTACGAGGCTACACCTTC. It yields the protein CASTAGQEVRGYTF.

The chain carries TRBV18 and TRBJ1-1; 7 bases align to TRBD1. V lost 2 bases to trimming and J lost 5 bases; unmatched junction nucleotides: 8. The CDR3 has 15 amino acids. Germline V gives CDR1 KGHSH, CDR2 LQKENI. CDR3 coding DNA: TGTGCCAGCTCACCAAGTAGAGGGGGCGAAACTGAAGCTTTCTTT. Protein sequence: CASSPSRGGETEAFF.

V gene TRBV4-2 combines with J gene TRBJ2-3, with 7 bases aligning to TRBD1. The CDR3 is 15 residues long. Germline CDR1 and CDR2: LGHNA and YNFKEQ. J was trimmed by 0 bases and V by 4 bases; bases with no gene match: 4. CDR3: CASSPARGSTDTQYF. In DNA, the CDR3 is TGTGCCAGCAGCCCGGCCAGGGGGAGCACAGATACGCAGTATTTT.

The chain employs TRBV5-1 and TRBJ1-2, with 9 nucleotides matching TRBD1. The germline V gene encodes CDR1 SGHRS and CDR2 YFSETQ. This CDR3 region has 14 residues. With 4 bases clipped from V and 6 bases from J, the junction kept 7 bases outside the gene matches. This CDR3 reads CASSPGTGTNGYTF. CDR3 sequence (DNA): TGCGCCAGCAGCCCCGGGACAGGGACGAATGGCTACACCTTC.

CDR3 amino acids: CASILGSGRAGEQYF. The CDR3 DNA reads TGTGCCAGCATCCTTGGAAGCGGGAGGGCCGGCGAGCAGTACTTC. The chain combines TRBV7-8 with TRBJ2-7; 10 positions agree with TRBD2. From germline, CDR1 is SGHVS and CDR2 FQNEAQ. V lost 7 bases and J lost 6; bases outside the gene matches: 12. CDR3 size: 15 residues.

J is TRBJ2-3 and V is TRBV27; 8 bases agree with TRBD1. V trimming: 5 bases; J trimming: 5 bases; junction bases outside the gene matches: 6. CDR1 MNHEY and CDR2 SMNVEV come from the germline V gene (reference sequence). This CDR3 has 14 amino acids. CDR3 coding DNA: TGTGCCAGCAGTCTCCGGGACAGGAAAGATACGCAGTATTTT. It specifies CASSLRDRKDTQYF.

This clone was counted ten times or more. The rearrangement joins TRBV4-2 to TRBJ2-7; TRBD2 aligns across 10 bases. The CDR3 spans 15 residues. The germline gives CDR1 LGHNA, CDR2 YNFKEQ. The V segment lost 2 bases and the J segment 0 bases; nucleotides outside the gene matches: 1. CDR3 residues: CASSQLAGASYEQYF. The CDR3 DNA reads TGTGCCAGCAGCCAACTAGCGGGGGCCTCCTACGAGCAGTACTTC.

The genes are TRBV5-1 and TRBJ1-3; possibly TRBD1 for D (5 bases). This CDR3 comprises 15 residues. Trimming removed 0 bases from V and 0 bases from J, with 7 bases in between. Germline V lookup: CDR1 SGHRS, CDR2 YFSETQ. The CDR3: CASSLEGNSGNTIYF. CDR3 coding DNA: TGCGCCAGCAGCTTGGAGGGGAACTCTGGAAACACCATATATTTT.

The chain uses TRBV27 and TRBJ2-2; D is uncertain. The V gene's germline CDR1 is MNHEY and CDR2 SMNVEV (reference sequence). V lost 6 bases, J lost 3 bases, and 17 bases lay in between. This CDR3 is 16 amino acids long. The CDR3 DNA follows: TGTGCCAGCAGCCGTATACCAAGTATTCACACCGGGGAGCTGTTTTTT. Protein: CASSRIPSIHTGELFF.

This chain links TRBV28 with TRBJ2-1, with 14 bases matching TRBD2. Losses at the gene ends were 5 bases for V and 8 bases for J; bases not matched to a gene: 8. This CDR3 spans 16 amino acids. The germline CDR1 and CDR2 sequences are MDHEN and SYDVKM. The CDR3 is CASSAPGLAGVDEQFF. CDR3 bases: TGTGCCAGCAGTGCTCCGGGACTAGCGGGAGTCGATGAGCAGTTCTTC.

The V gene is TRBV25-1, the J gene TRBJ1-2; D may be TRBD1 (5 bases). Deletions cut 4 bases from V and 0 bases from J, with 12 bases between. The CDR3 runs to 15 residues. The germline gives CDR1 MGHDK, CDR2 SYGVNS. Here the CDR3 reads CASSVRDGANYGYTF. CDR3 sequence (DNA): TGTGCCAGCAGTGTAAGGGACGGTGCTAACTATGGCTACACCTTC.

The chain combines TRBV5-5 with TRBJ2-2, with 7 bases identical to TRBD2. Unmatched junction bases numbered 5, after V lost 4 bases and J lost 2 bases. This CDR3 has 15 residues. CDR1 and CDR2 (germline): SGHKS, YYEKEE (reference sequence). The CDR3 protein is CASSGGDSNTGELFF. The DNA of the CDR3 is TGTGCCAGCAGCGGGGGGGACTCCAACACCGGGGAGCTGTTTTTT.

This rearrangement joins TRBV10-1 to TRBJ2-2, with 7 nucleotides matching TRBD1. CDR3 size: 15 residues. The V segment lost 5 bases and the J segment 0 bases; nucleotides outside the gene matches: 3. Looked up from germline, CDR1 is WNHNN and CDR2 is SYGVQD (reference sequence). CDR3 sequence: CASSRDSSNTGELFF. CDR3 coding DNA: TGCGCCAGCAGTCGGGACAGCTCGAACACCGGGGAGCTGTTTTTT.

CDR3 residues: CASSTDRARTEAFF. For the CDR3, the DNA is TGTGCCAGCTCTACCGACAGGGCTCGCACTGAAGCTTTCTTT. This rearrangement joins TRBV18 to TRBJ1-1; TRBD1 matches at 7 bases. The germline gives CDR1 KGHSH, CDR2 LQKENI. The CDR3 length is 14 residues. V lost 6 bases and J lost 4; bases outside the gene matches: 8.

This chain links TRBV21-1 with TRBJ1-2; the table assigns TRBD1, which was not confirmed against the DNA. TRBV21-1 is a recognized pseudogene. CDR3 length equals 17 residues. CDR3 DNA sequence: TGTGCCAGCAGCAAAAGTCGTGCAGGGGGGAAGACCTATGGCTACACCTTC. Translating it yields CASSKSRAGGKTYGYTF.

This chain joins TRBV6-1 and TRBJ2-7, with TRBD1 matching 12 bases. Germline values: CDR1 MNHNS, CDR2 SASEGT. The CDR3 totals 15 residues. The trim removed 6 bases at V and 4 bases at J, leaving 7 bases unmatched. The CDR3, as DNA: TGTGCCAGCAGCCTCTCGGGACAGGGGGCGTACGAGCAGTACTTC. It codes for CASSLSGQGAYEQYF.

This chain uses TRBV28 with TRBJ2-4; 10 nucleotides line up with TRBD1. This CDR3 has 16 residues. Germline V gives CDR1 MDHEN, CDR2 SYDVKM. V lost 6 bases to trimming and J lost 0 bases; unmatched junction nucleotides: 5. The CDR3 here is CASSVGTGVAKNIQYF. Written as DNA, the CDR3 is TGTGCCAGCAGCGTTGGGACAGGGGTAGCCAAAAACATTCAGTACTTC.

The chain links TRBV9 to TRBJ2-7; D might be TRBD2 (6 bases). CDR1 is SGDLS and CDR2 is YYNGEE in the germline V gene. This CDR3 region has 15 residues. Trimming took 7 bases from V and 2 from J, leaving 19 bases between them. CDR3 region: CASSPRRELPYEQYF. The CDR3, as DNA: TGTGCCAGCTCACCACGGCGGGAACTACCCTACGAGCAGTACTTC.

This clone is a singleton in its sample. The genes are TRBV19 and TRBJ2-5; TRBD2 is a possible D gene (6 bases). The V end was cut by 7 bases, the J end by 5 bases, with 23 bases between. CDR3 length equals 16 residues. Germline V gene sequence: CDR1 LNHDA, CDR2 SQIVND (reference sequence). CDR3 protein: CASTSRWDSGPETQYF. The CDR3 DNA follows: TGTGCCAGTACCTCAAGGTGGGACTCAGGTCCGGAGACCCAGTACTTC.

The chain recombines TRBV9 with TRBJ2-1, with TRBD2 matching over 10 bases. Germline values: CDR1 SGDLS, CDR2 YYNGEE. V was pared by 1 base and J by 6 bases, with 13 bases of the junction left unmatched. The CDR3 has 18 amino acids. CDR3 region: CASSVSLAGAVGANEQFF. As DNA, the CDR3 is TGTGCCAGCAGCGTATCTCTAGCGGGAGCGGTTGGGGCCAATGAGCAGTTCTTC.

The rearrangement uses TRBV10-3 and TRBJ1-2; 7 positions agree with TRBD1. V shed 2 bases, J shed 8 bases, and the junction held 11 bases outside the gene matches. In germline, CDR1 is ENHRY, CDR2 SYGVKD. The CDR3 spans 15 residues. The CDR3 loop is CAISERGLGRGGYTF. DNA of the CDR3: TGTGCCATCAGTGAGAGGGGGCTGGGCAGGGGAGGCTACACCTTC.

Here the CDR3 DNA reads TGTGCCAGCAGCCAAACCGGGACAGGATACAATGAGCAGTTCTTC. It encodes CASSQTGTGYNEQFF. V usage is TRBV7-9 and J usage is TRBJ2-1, with 8 bases fitting TRBD1. From germline, CDR1 is SEHNR and CDR2 FQNEAQ (reference sequence). The V and J ends lost 5 bases and 4 bases, in that order; junction bases with no gene match: 7. This CDR3 spans 15 amino acids.

V is TRBV28 and J is TRBJ1-5; 8 positions match TRBD1. The CDR3 is 14 amino acids. Germline assignment: CDR1 MDHEN and CDR2 SYDVKM. V shed 1 base and J 9 bases; nucleotides not matched to a gene: 5. The CDR3 DNA reads as TGTGCCAGCAGTTTATCCAGGGGGCGCTTGCCCCAGCATTTT. This translates into CASSLSRGRLPQHF.

The gene calls are TRBV10-3 and TRBJ1-1; D is unresolved. In germline, CDR1 is ENHRY, CDR2 SYGVKD. With 7 bases removed from V and 1 base from J, the gap between germline ends came to 10 bases. The length of the CDR3 is 13 residues. The CDR3 coding sequence is TGTGCCATCAAGGAAAAGGAGAACACTGAAGCTTTCTTT. Protein sequence: CAIKEKENTEAFF.

The chain employs TRBV10-1 and TRBJ1-4; 7 nucleotides agree with TRBD1. The V segment lost 4 bases and the J segment 4 bases; nucleotides outside the gene matches: 3. Germline assignment: CDR1 WNHNN and CDR2 SYGVQD (reference sequence). This CDR3 comprises 14 residues. This CDR3 reads CASSAGQSNEKLFF. The CDR3 region has the DNA TGCGCCAGCAGTGCGGGACAGAGTAATGAAAAACTGTTTTTT.

CDR3: CASSRFGGQETQYF. DNA for the CDR3: TGCGCCAGCAGCCGATTCGGGGGCCAAGAGACCCAGTACTTC. This sequence joins TRBV4-1 and TRBJ2-5, with D perhaps TRBD2 (6 bases). Germline-derived CDR1 and CDR2 are MGHRA and YSYEKL. V was clipped by 4 bases and J by 1 base, with 10 bases between them. This CDR3 is 14 amino acids long.

The CDR3 region has the DNA TGTGCCAGCAGCTCCGTACCCTCTGGACTAGCGGGAAGAAATGAGCAGTTCTTC. Amino acids: CASSSVPSGLAGRNEQFF. This chain connects TRBV7-3 to TRBJ2-1, with TRBD2 identical over 12 bases. Looked up from germline, CDR1 is SGHTA and CDR2 is FQGTGA. V trimming: 4 bases; J trimming: 7 bases; junction bases outside the gene matches: 14. The CDR3 runs to 18 residues.

This clone was seen a handful of times. The rearrangement links TRBV4-2 to TRBJ2-1; D gene uncertain. CDR1 is LGHNA and CDR2 is YNFKEQ in the germline V gene. Trimming stripped 3 bases from V and 6 bases from J, with 6 bases between. The length of the CDR3 is 12 residues. This CDR3 reads CASSHSLNEQFF. CDR3 bases: TGTGCCAGCAGCCACTCCCTCAATGAGCAGTTCTTC.